Below are 2 T cell receptor beta chains sequenced from a single sample in a study of T-cell reconstitution after alpha-beta-depleted transplantation in children. This sample's TCRbeta library carried unique molecular identifier barcodes. TCRdb passed the PCR reads through MiXCR, listing each CDR3 protein once. The sample comprises about 610,000 distinct CDR3 sequences, about 11% of which are singletons, and 3.5% to 5% rests with the top ten. Sequencing was performed on PBMCs from the stem cell graft donor, taken from the stem cell graft. These receptors all stem from a human donor who donated a stem cell graft to a child with acute myeloid leukemia.

The table lists this clonotype with a few counts. The chain employs TRBV28 and TRBJ2-1; no firm D call. The CDR3 is 11 residues long. V dropped 4 bases and J dropped 10 bases, with 8 bases sitting between them. Germline V gene data show CDR1 as MDHEN and CDR2 as SYDVKM. CDR3 amino acids: CASSSFMEQFF. The CDR3, as DNA: TGTGCCAGCAGTTCTTTCATGGAGCAGTTCTTC.

This clonotype appeared a few times. This chain joins TRBV7-8 and TRBJ1-2; D perhaps matches TRBD1 (5 bases). The CDR3 spans 15 residues. Trimming removed 7 bases from V and 8 bases from J, with 23 bases in between. Germline CDR1 reads SGHVS; CDR2 reads FQNEAQ. CDR3 loop: CASTLKVGGAGGYTF. The CDR3, as DNA: TGTGCCAGCACCCTAAAGGTTGGAGGGGCAGGGGGCTACACCTTC.